Shown below are 20 T cell receptor beta chains from a single sample sequenced in a study of T-cell reconstitution after alpha-beta-depleted transplantation in children. As it was prepared, the TCRbeta library received unique molecular identifiers. MiXCR was run by TCRdb on the PCR reads, yielding one entry per CDR3 protein. The data show more than 500,000 distinct CDR3 sequences, roughly 10% seen once. Material: PBMCs, mostly from graft donor cells, obtained 180 days after TCRalphabeta/CD19-depleted stem cell transplant. All receptors come from a female patient between 2 and 15 years old who had a stem cell transplant for aplastic anemia, so the T cells may come from the graft donor.

V and J are TRBV11-2 and TRBJ2-2; 13 nucleotides agree with TRBD2. Germline V gene lookup returns CDR1 SGHAT and CDR2 FQNNGV. CDR3 size: 18 residues. Trimming cost V 5 bases and J 4 bases; bases outside gene matches: 10. The CDR3 is CASSNLPGLAGRTGELFF. The CDR3 region has the DNA TGTGCCAGCAGCAACCTCCCGGGACTAGCGGGACGCACCGGGGAGCTGTTTTTT.

This clonotype was observed a handful of times. V is TRBV5-6 and J is TRBJ2-6; D is possibly TRBD2 (5 bases). This CDR3 is built from 15 residues. The germline CDR1 and CDR2 sequences are SGHDT and YYEEEE. Trimming removed 7 bases at V and 1 base at J, with 12 bases between. The CDR3 region is CASRGPHSGANVLTF. The CDR3 coding sequence is TGTGCCAGCCGCGGGCCACATTCTGGGGCCAACGTCCTGACTTTC.

Ten or more counts support this clonotype. This sequence joins TRBV5-1 and TRBJ2-2, with a weak D call TRBD1 (6 bases). Trimming took 3 bases from V and 6 from J, leaving 12 bases between them. The CDR3 runs to 14 residues. Germline lookup yields CDR1 SGHRS and CDR2 YFSETQ. In nucleotides, the CDR3 is TGCGCCAGCAGCTCTATAACAGGGTCCGGGGAGCTGTTTTTT. Translating gives CASSSITGSGELFF.

This clonotype has more than one count but fewer than ten. The gene calls are TRBV13 and TRBJ2-7; TRBD2 matches at 10 bases. The V segment lost 5 bases and the J segment 2 bases; nucleotides outside the gene matches: 9. Germline-derived CDR1 and CDR2 are PRHDT and FYEKMQ (reference sequence). This CDR3 is built from 16 residues. This chain's CDR3 is CASSHRLAGRPYEQYF. The CDR3 bases are TGTGCCAGCAGCCACCGACTAGCGGGTCGTCCCTACGAGCAGTACTTC. The full variable domain, with the rest looked up from reference TRBV13 and TRBJ2-7, is AAGVIQSPRHLIKEKRETATLKCYPIPRHDTVYWYQQGPGQDPQFLISFYEKMQSDKGSIPDRFSAQQFSDYHSELNMSSLELGDSALYFCASSHRLAGRPYEQYFGPGTRLTVT.

The chain recombines TRBV7-7 with TRBJ2-1; 7 bases match TRBD2. This CDR3 has 16 amino acids. Per the germline V gene, CDR1 is SSHAT and CDR2 is FNYEAQ (reference sequence). The J segment lost 8 bases and the V segment lost 5 bases, leaving 15 bases of the junction unmatched. The CDR3 DNA sequence: TGTGCCAGCAGCATAGGGAACGGGAGAACTAGCGATGAGCAGTTCTTC. Translating gives CASSIGNGRTSDEQFF.

This chain joins TRBV19 and TRBJ1-1; weak D call: TRBD1 (5 bases). Trimming removed 3 bases from V and 0 bases from J, with 14 bases in between. The CDR3 is made up of 16 amino acids. Germline lookup yields CDR1 LNHDA and CDR2 SQIVND (reference sequence). The CDR3 loop is CASSIGQGRLNTEAFF. The CDR3 region has the DNA TGTGCCAGTAGTATTGGTCAGGGAAGATTGAACACTGAAGCTTTCTTT.

This clonotype has ten or more counts. The chain has TRBV5-1 and TRBJ1-1; no firm D call. The germline V and J ends were trimmed by 4 bases and 1 base, with 11 bases remaining between them. From germline, CDR1 is SGHRS and CDR2 YFSETQ. The CDR3 is made up of 14 amino acids. CDR3 residues: CASSPEVPNTEAFF. CDR3 sequence (DNA): TGCGCCAGCAGCCCCGAAGTTCCGAACACTGAAGCTTTCTTT.

This clonotype was recorded many times. The chain joins TRBV28 to TRBJ2-5; D may correspond to TRBD1 or TRBD2 (6 bases each). The CDR3 extends over 15 amino acids. CDR1 is MDHEN and CDR2 is SYDVKM in the germline V gene. With 5 bases removed from V and 2 bases from J, the gap between germline ends came to 15 bases. The CDR3: CASSAGHRMQETQYF. In DNA form, the CDR3 reads TGTGCCAGCAGTGCGGGACACCGTATGCAAGAGACCCAGTACTTC.

The CDR3 here is CASSRYRQGLAGNWGQETQYF. CDR3 bases: TGTGCCAGCAGTCGATATCGCCAAGGACTAGCGGGAAATTGGGGCCAAGAGACCCAGTACTTC. The genes are TRBV14 and TRBJ2-5; 12 bases fit TRBD2. This CDR3 region has 21 residues. Germline V gene sequence: CDR1 SGHDN, CDR2 FVKESK. V was clipped by 6 bases and J by 1 base; unmatched bases: 21.

The chain is built from TRBV12-3 or TRBV12-4 and TRBJ2-5; possibly TRBD1 for D (5 bases). The CDR3 has 13 amino acids. V shed 6 bases and J shed 3 bases, with 11 bases lying between them. The CDR3 loop is CASRMQGEETQYF. The DNA of the CDR3 is TGTGCCAGCAGGATGCAGGGCGAAGAGACCCAGTACTTC.

This clonotype was recorded a few times. The gene calls are TRBV7-2 and TRBJ2-7, with 12 positions matching TRBD1. J lost 3 bases, V lost 5 bases, and 5 bases had no gene match. Germline-derived CDR1 and CDR2 are SGHTA and FQGNSA. The CDR3 is made up of 15 amino acids. CDR3: CASSPRDRGLYEQYF. For the CDR3, the DNA is TGTGCCAGCAGCCCCCGGGACAGGGGGCTCTACGAGCAGTACTTC.

The V and J genes are TRBV5-1 and TRBJ2-7; no definite D call. Germline V gives CDR1 SGHRS, CDR2 YFSETQ. V was cut by 2 bases and J by 6 bases, with 12 bases left in between. The CDR3 consists of 13 residues. The CDR3, as DNA: TGCGCCAGCAGCTTAGTACCGCACGGCGAGCAGTACGTC. It specifies CASSLVPHGEQYV.

In this sample, this clonotype turned up a few times. This chain joins TRBV7-6 and TRBJ2-7; 7 nucleotides line up with TRBD2. Per germline, CDR1 SGHVS and CDR2 FNYEAQ. The CDR3 is made up of 16 amino acids. V gave up 0 bases and J gave up 2 bases; unmatched junction bases: 7. As DNA, the CDR3 is TGTGCCAGCAGCTTAGCCGCCGGGGGAGGGCCCTACGAGCAGTACTTC. Protein product: CASSLAAGGGPYEQYF. The full variable domain, with the rest looked up from reference TRBV7-6 and TRBJ2-7, is GAGVSQSPRYKVTKRGQDVALRCDPISGHVSLYWYRQALGQGPEFLTYFNYEAQQDKSGLPNDRFSAERPEGSISTLTIQRTEQRDSAMYRCASSLAAGGGPYEQYFGPGTRLTVT.

This clonotype was counted between two and nine times. The rearrangement links TRBV20-1 to TRBJ2-1; possible D gene TRBD1, 6 bases. The CDR3 is made up of 13 amino acids. The germline V gene has CDR1 DFQATT and CDR2 SNEGSKA (reference sequence). Trimming cost V 3 bases and J 7 bases, with 13 bases left between them. The CDR3, as DNA: TGCAGTGCTAGGTACAGGGTTCGTAATGAGCAGTTCTTC. Its protein is CSARYRVRNEQFF.

A few counts support this clonotype. The J gene is TRBJ2-2, the V gene TRBV27, with TRBD1 matching 7 bases. This CDR3 has 16 amino acids. V shed 8 bases and J 6 bases; nucleotides not matched to a gene: 15. Germline loops: CDR1 MNHEY, CDR2 SMNVEV (reference sequence). The CDR3, as DNA: TGTGCCAGCCCTAAACTGGGGACAGAGTCGGCCGGGGAGCTGTTTTTT. This sequence encodes CASPKLGTESAGELFF.

This clonotype occurred a few times. The chain joins TRBV6-1 to TRBJ2-5; weak D call: TRBD1 (5 bases). The CDR3 loop spans 17 amino acids. Trimming pared 7 bases from V and 1 base from J, leaving 22 bases between. CDR1 and CDR2 from the germline V gene are MNHNS and SASEGT. As DNA, the CDR3 is TGTGCCAGCACCAAATCAGGGTTGGTCGCTTCCCAAGAGACCCAGTACTTC. It codes for CASTKSGLVASQETQYF.

A few counts support this clonotype. The chain carries TRBV11-3 and TRBJ2-1, with 10 bases that match TRBD2. Germline V lookup: CDR1 SGHNT, CDR2 YENEEA. This CDR3 comprises 16 residues. J was trimmed by 4 bases and V by 5 bases; bases with no gene match: 8. The CDR3 DNA follows: TGTGCCAGCAGCGCCGCCTATAGCGGGGGGTACAATGAGCAGTTCTTC. Its protein product is CASSAAYSGGYNEQFF.

This clonotype was observed many times. The chain employs TRBV5-1 and TRBJ2-3; D possibly corresponds to TRBD2 (6 bases). Trimming removed 4 bases at V and 2 bases at J, with 14 bases between. Germline V gene sequence: CDR1 SGHRS, CDR2 YFSETQ. This CDR3 is built from 15 residues. The CDR3 DNA is TGCGCCAGCAGCCTGGGGACTCAGTCCACAGATACGCAGTATTTT. Translated, it gives CASSLGTQSTDTQYF.

The sample holds many counts of this clonotype. This chain joins TRBV29-1 and TRBJ2-5, with 8 bases that match TRBD2. Trimming at V came to 1 base and at J to 4 bases, leaving 11 bases not matched to a gene. In germline, CDR1 is SQVTM, CDR2 ANQGSEA. The CDR3 is 16 amino acids. CDR3 DNA sequence: TGCAGCGTTGAAGCCCACCCAGCGGGAGTGTCAGAGACCCAGTACTTC. This sequence encodes CSVEAHPAGVSETQYF.

The chain uses TRBV20-1 and TRBJ2-1; 10 bases align to TRBD2. This CDR3 region has 19 residues. The V gene's germline CDR1 is DFQATT and CDR2 SNEGSKA (reference sequence). The junction had 17 bases not matched to a gene; V was cut back by 0 bases and J by 6 bases. CDR3 loop: CSARDFRWEREGPGNEQFF. Written as DNA, the CDR3 is TGCAGTGCTAGAGATTTCCGGTGGGAGCGGGAGGGCCCTGGCAATGAGCAGTTCTTC.